Presented here are 9 T cell receptor beta chains from one specimen sequenced in a study of regulatory T cells in long-lasting Graves disease. Time point indicated: newly diagnosed GD, antithyroid drugs for less than 3 months. With RNA extracted from PBMCs as input, the TCR library was made. With iRepertoire HTBI primers and Arm-PCR of CDR3 regions, TCR beta libraries were built. In TCRdb, the multiplex PCR reads were re-called with MiXCR into one record per CDR3 protein. The sample shows some 450,000 distinct CDR3 sequences, roughly 15% of them seen only once. These sequences were also reported in another study, on T cells in Graves' hyperthyroidism and ophthalmopathy.

The sample in question was peripheral blood mononuclear cells (PBMCs), obtained at new diagnosis, from a patient treated with antithyroid drugs. Every receptor here comes from a woman between 25 and 40 years old with Graves disease.

The rearrangement uses TRBV20-1 and TRBJ2-1; 10 nucleotides line up with TRBD2. Germline values: CDR1 DFQATT, CDR2 SNEGSKA (reference sequence). The V segment lost 1 base and the J segment 7 bases; nucleotides outside the gene matches: 7. This CDR3 comprises 15 residues. The CDR3 here is CSARGLAGVRNEQFF. CDR3 bases: TGCAGTGCTAGAGGGCTAGCGGGAGTGAGGAATGAGCAGTTCTTC.

There are many counts of this clonotype. The chain uses TRBV20-1 and TRBJ1-2; 7 bases map to TRBD1. This CDR3 contains 13 residues. Trimming removed 6 bases from V and 4 bases from J; junction bases left unmatched: 8. CDR1 and CDR2 from the germline V gene are DFQATT and SNEGSKA (reference sequence). DNA of the CDR3: TGCAGTGCCTTACAGGGGCCGGTCTATGGCTACACCTTC. Residues: CSALQGPVYGYTF.

About this clonotype itself: This likely comes from a read error, as the CDR3 has no conserved phenylalanine or tryptophan at its end. The chain uses TRBV28 and TRBJ2-7, with 12 bases that match TRBD1. Per germline, CDR1 MDHEN and CDR2 SYDVKM. V lost 4 bases and J lost 5; bases outside the gene matches: 12. This CDR3 spans 17 amino acids. CDR3 bases: TGTGCCAGCAGTTACAAATACCGGGACAGGGGGCTCCACGAGCAGTACATC. Translation: CASSYKYRDRGLHEQYI.

This clonotype has ten or more counts. The chain employs TRBV20-1 and TRBJ2-4, with D uncertain. The DNA end favors TRBJ1-2, so the J call may be wrong. Germline V gene sequence: CDR1 DFQATT, CDR2 SNEGSKA (reference sequence). The CDR3 spans 13 residues. The CDR3 sequence: CSARAQRLYGYTF. CDR3 in DNA: TGCAGTGCTAGAGCACAGCGACTCTATGGCTACACCTTC.

This clonotype was observed a handful of times. This rearrangement joins TRBV4-1 to TRBJ2-4, with D possibly being TRBD2 (5 bases). The CDR3 is 15 amino acids. The germline V and J ends were trimmed by 1 base and 2 bases, with 9 bases remaining between them. Per the germline V gene, CDR1 is MGHRA and CDR2 is YSYEKL. CDR3: CASSQVHGTKNIQYF. CDR3 bases: TGCGCCAGCAGCCAAGTTCACGGGACCAAAAACATTCAGTACTTC.

This clonotype has just a few counts. The J gene is TRBJ2-7, the V gene TRBV5-1; 9 nucleotides align to TRBD1. J lost 4 bases, V lost 7 bases, and 12 bases had no gene match. Germline-derived CDR1 and CDR2 are SGHRS and YFSETQ. CDR3 length equals 15 residues. As DNA, the CDR3 is TGCGCCAGCGGGAGGACCGGGACAGGGTTTTACGAGCAGTACTTC. This gives the protein CASGRTGTGFYEQYF.

This clonotype was observed many times. The J gene is TRBJ2-1, the V gene TRBV18; a possible D gene is TRBD2 (5 bases). From germline, CDR1 is KGHSH and CDR2 LQKENI. Trimming stripped 6 bases from V and 0 bases from J, with 12 bases between. The CDR3 sequence is 15 residues long. This CDR3 reads CASSPQDFSYNEQFF. CDR3 DNA sequence: TGTGCCAGCTCGCCGCAGGACTTCTCCTACAATGAGCAGTTCTTC. Filled out from reference TRBV18 and TRBJ2-1, the complete variable domain reads NAGVMQNPRHLVRRRGQEARLRCSPMKGHSHVYWYRQLPEEGLKFMVYLQKENIIDESGMPKERFSAEFPKEGPSILRIQQVVRGDSAAYFCASSPQDFSYNEQFFGPGTRLTVL.

There are a few counts of this clonotype. The chain recombines TRBV28 with TRBJ2-2; no definite D call. CDR1 is MDHEN and CDR2 is SYDVKM in the germline V gene. This CDR3 comprises 11 residues. V gave up 10 bases and J gave up 5 bases, with 8 bases separating them. The CDR3 DNA sequence: TGTGCCACCACCGGGACCGGGGAGCTGTTTTTT. Its translation: CATTGTGELFF.

Note on this clonotype: It is likely a read error, because the conserved phenylalanine at the end of the CDR3 is missing. The limits of the CDR3 on the DNA are not certain, so only TCRdb's listed CDR3 is given. J is TRBJ2-7 and V is TRBV2; the D segment call TRBD1 is taken from the table without a DNA check. The CDR3 length is 10 residues, termini included. From germline, CDR1 is SNHLY and CDR2 FYNNEI. CDR3: CASSAGQVFP.